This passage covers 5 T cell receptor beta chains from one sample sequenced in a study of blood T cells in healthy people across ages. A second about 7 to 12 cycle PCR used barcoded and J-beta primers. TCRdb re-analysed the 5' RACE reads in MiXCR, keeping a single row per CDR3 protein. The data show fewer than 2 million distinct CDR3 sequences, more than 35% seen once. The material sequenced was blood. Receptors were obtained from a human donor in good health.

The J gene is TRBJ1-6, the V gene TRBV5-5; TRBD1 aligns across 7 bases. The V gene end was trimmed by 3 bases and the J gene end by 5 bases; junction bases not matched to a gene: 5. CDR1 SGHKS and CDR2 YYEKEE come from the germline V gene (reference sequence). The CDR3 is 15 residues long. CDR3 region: CASSSPTGNNSPLHF. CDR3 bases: TGTGCCAGCAGCTCACCGACAGGGAATAATTCACCCCTCCACTTT.

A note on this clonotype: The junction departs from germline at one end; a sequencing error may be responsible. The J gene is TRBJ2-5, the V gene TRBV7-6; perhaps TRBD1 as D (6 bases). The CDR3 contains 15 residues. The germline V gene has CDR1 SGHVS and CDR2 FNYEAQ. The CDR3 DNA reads TGTGCCAGCAGCTTAAACAGGGCGACACAAGAGACCCTGTACTTC. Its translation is CASSLNRATQETLYF.

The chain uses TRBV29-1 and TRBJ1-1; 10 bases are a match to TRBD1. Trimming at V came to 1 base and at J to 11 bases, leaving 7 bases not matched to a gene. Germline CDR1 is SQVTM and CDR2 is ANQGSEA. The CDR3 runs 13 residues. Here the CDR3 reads CSVEVSGQGRAFF. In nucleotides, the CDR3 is TGCAGCGTTGAAGTCTCGGGACAGGGGAGGGCTTTCTTT.

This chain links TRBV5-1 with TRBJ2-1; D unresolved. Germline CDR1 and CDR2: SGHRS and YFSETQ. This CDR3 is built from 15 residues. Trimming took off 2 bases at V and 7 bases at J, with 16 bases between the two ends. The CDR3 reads CASSFQSLNENEQFF. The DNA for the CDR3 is TGCGCCAGCAGCTTTCAGAGCCTAAACGAGAATGAGCAGTTCTTC.

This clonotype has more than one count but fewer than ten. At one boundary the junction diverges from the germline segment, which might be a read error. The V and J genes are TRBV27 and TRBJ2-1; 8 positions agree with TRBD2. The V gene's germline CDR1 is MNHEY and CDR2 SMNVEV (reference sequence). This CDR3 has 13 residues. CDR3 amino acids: CEVAGGIYNEQFF. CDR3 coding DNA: TGCGAGGTGGCGGGGGGAATATACAATGAGCAGTTCTTC.